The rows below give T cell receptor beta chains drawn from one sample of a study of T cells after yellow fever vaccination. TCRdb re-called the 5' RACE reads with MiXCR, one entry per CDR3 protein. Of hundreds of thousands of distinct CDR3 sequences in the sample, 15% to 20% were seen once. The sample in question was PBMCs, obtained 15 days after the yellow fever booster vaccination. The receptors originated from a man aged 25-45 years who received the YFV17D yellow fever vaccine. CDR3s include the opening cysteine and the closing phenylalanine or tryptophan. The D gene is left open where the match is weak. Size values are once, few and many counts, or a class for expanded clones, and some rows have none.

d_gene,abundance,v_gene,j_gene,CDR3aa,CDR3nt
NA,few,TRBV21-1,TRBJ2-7,CASRSSEQYF,TGTGCCAGCAGGAGTTCCGAGCAGTACTTC
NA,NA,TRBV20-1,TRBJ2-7,CSARPSAQWGYEQYF,TGCAGTGCTAGACCTTCTGCCCAATGGGGTTACGAGCAGTACTTC
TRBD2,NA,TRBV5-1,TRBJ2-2,CASSLSLAGHGELFF,TGCGCCAGCAGCTTGAGCCTAGCGGGACACGGGGAGCTGTTTTTT
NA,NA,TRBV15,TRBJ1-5,CATSREYGGRNQPQHF,TGTGCCACCAGCAGAGAATACGGGGGGCGGAATCAGCCCCAGCATTTT
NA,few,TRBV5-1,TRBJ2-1,CAPTTPSYCYNEQFF,TGCGCCCCGACAACCCCGTCCTACTGCTACAATGAGCAGTTCTTC
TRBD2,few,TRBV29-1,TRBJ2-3,CSVELSGRTSTDTQYF,TGCAGCGTTGAACTTAGCGGGAGGACTAGCACAGATACGCAGTATTTT
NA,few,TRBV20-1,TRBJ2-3,CSARGASTDTQYF,TGCAGTGCTCGCGGGGCTAGCACAGATACGCAGTATTTT
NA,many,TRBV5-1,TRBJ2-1,CASSLVGEFNNEQFF,TGCGCCAGCAGCTTGGTGGGGGAATTCAACAATGAGCAGTTCTTC
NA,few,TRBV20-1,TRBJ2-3,CSARESVGSTDTQYF,TGCAGTGCTAGAGAGAGTGTCGGGAGCACAGATACGCAGTATTTT
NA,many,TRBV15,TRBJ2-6,CATSRDRAGANVLTF,TGTGCCACCAGCAGAGACAGAGCTGGGGCCAACGTCCTGACTTTC
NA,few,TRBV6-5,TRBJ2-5,CASSSLPGVMGETQYF,TGTGCCAGCAGTTCCCTTCCAGGCGTAATGGGGGAGACCCAGTACTTC
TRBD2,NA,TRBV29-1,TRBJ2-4,CSVVSGSNIQYF,TGCAGCGTTGTTAGCGGGAGCAACATTCAGTACTTC
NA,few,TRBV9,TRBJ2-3,CASSVEGNGADTQYF,TGTGCCAGCAGCGTAGAAGGGAACGGTGCAGATACGCAGTATTTT
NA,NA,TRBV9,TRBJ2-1,CASSGAGDEQFF,TGTGCCAGCAGCGGAGCTGGCGATGAGCAGTTCTTC
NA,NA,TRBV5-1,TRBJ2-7,CASSTGPAERRAYEQYF,TGCGCCAGCAGCACCGGCCCCGCCGAGCGGAGGGCCTACGAGCAGTACTTC
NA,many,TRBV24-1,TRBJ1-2,CATSGGPGYGYTF,TGTGCCACCTCGGGAGGGCCAGGCTATGGCTACACCTTC
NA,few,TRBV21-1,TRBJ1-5,CASSGLPGPGRCNQPQHF,TGTGCCAGCAGTGGGTTACCGGGCCCCGGGCGGTGCAATCAGCCCCAGCATTTT
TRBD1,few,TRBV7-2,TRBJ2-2,CASSSRTRGRDTGELFF,TGTGCCAGCAGCTCCCGAACCAGGGGGCGCGACACCGGGGAGCTGTTTTTT
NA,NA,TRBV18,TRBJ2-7,CASSPNGRTEQYF,TGTGCCAGCTCACCAAACGGTCGTACCGAGCAGTACTTC
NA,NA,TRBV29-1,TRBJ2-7,CSVGVRAYEQYF,TGCAGCGTTGGCGTCAGGGCCTACGAGCAGTACTTC
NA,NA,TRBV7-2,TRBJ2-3,CASSIWDTQYF,TGTGCCAGCAGCATCTGGGATACGCAGTATTTT
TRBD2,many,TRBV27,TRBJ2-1,CASSSLAGVTYNEQFF,TGTGCCAGCAGTTCCTTAGCGGGAGTCACCTACAATGAGCAGTTCTTC
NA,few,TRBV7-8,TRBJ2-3,CASRQTEVYTDTQYF,TGTGCCAGCAGGCAGACAGAGGTCTACACAGATACGCAGTATTTT
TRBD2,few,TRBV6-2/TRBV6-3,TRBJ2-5,CASSPPGLAGETQYF,TGTGCCAGCAGCCCCCCGGGACTAGCGGGGGAGACCCAGTACTTC
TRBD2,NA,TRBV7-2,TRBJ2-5,CVSSFLAGGGETQYF,TGTGTCAGCAGCTTCCTAGCGGGAGGAGGAGAGACCCAGTACTTC
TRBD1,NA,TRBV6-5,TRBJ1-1,CASRPRQGMAFF,TGTGCCAGCAGACCTCGACAGGGAATGGCTTTCTTT
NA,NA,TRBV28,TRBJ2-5,CASSYRDNQETQYF,TGTGCCAGCAGTTACCGGGACAACCAAGAGACCCAGTACTTC
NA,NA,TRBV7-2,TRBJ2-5,CASSPDVSHPAQYF,TGTGCCAGCAGCCCAGATGTCTCTCACCCGGCCCAGTACTTC
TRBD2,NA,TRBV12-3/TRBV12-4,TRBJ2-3,CASTPRLAGVSQYF,TGTGCCAGCACCCCCAGACTAGCGGGAGTCTCGCAGTATTTT
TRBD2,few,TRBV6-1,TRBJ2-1,CASGATSGGGEQFF,TGTGCCAGCGGAGCGACTAGCGGGGGTGGTGAGCAGTTCTTC
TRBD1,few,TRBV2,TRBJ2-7,CASRGQQTSYEQYF,TGTGCCAGCAGGGGACAGCAAACCTCCTACGAGCAGTACTTC
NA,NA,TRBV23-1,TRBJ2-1,CASSQSVGNEQFF,TGCGCCAGCAGTCAATCTGTGGGCAATGAGCAGTTCTTC
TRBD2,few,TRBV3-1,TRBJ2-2,CASSQRTSRTGELFF,TGTGCCAGCAGCCAAAGGACTAGCCGGACCGGGGAGCTGTTTTTT
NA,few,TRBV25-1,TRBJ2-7,CASSEPGHLVEQYF,TGTGCCAGCAGTGAACCCGGACACCTGGTCGAGCAGTACTTC
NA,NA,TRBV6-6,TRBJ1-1,CASSGRGTEAFF,TGTGCCAGCAGTGGCAGAGGGACTGAAGCTTTCTTT
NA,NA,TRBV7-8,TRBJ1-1,CASSSRDDTEAFF,TGTGCCAGCAGCAGCCGGGACGACACTGAAGCTTTCTTT